This TCR beta chain was documented in a study of metastatic and nonmetastatic thyroid tumors. Study details: The authors compared repertoires across blood and tumor or nodule tissue from malignant and benign thyroid patients.

Among the patients, none had received any treatment before thyroid surgery. Authors' data handling: Clinicopathological groups supplied CDR3 differences that were used to build a distant-metastasis classifier for papillary thyroid cancer. Using MiXCR, TCRdb reanalyzed the PCR reads. TCRdb's processing, not the study's, gives the V and J calls here. Seen here are about 9,000 clones, roughly 14% observed once, and the top ten hold more than 5%. The CDR3 has 18 amino acids. Germline CDR1 and CDR2: SGHVS and FQNEAQ. The V end lost 5 bases, the J end lost 4 bases, and 24 bases lay between the germline ends. Study conclusions and caveats: In blood and tumor, TCR beta diversity was reportedly significantly higher in malignant thyroid tumors than in benign nodules.

By sample fraction, this clone is medium-sized. The antigen remains unidentified. Sequencing input: blood. This sequence joins TRBV7-8 and TRBJ2-1; D is possibly TRBD2 (6 bases). The clonotype was recovered from a female donor with papillary thyroid cancer or a benign thyroid nodule (not recorded which). Some clones in this sample may be carry-over from other donors' samples. CDR3 protein: CASSRRVPGLSFYNEQFF. The CDR3 DNA reads TGTGCCAGCAGCCGACGTGTACCGGGACTTTCCTTTTACAATGAGCAGTTCTTC.